This is a list of T cell receptor beta chains from one sample in a study of cytomegalovirus exposure and HLA in healthy donors. Sequencing was performed with immunoSEQ multiplex PCR; in TCRdb, only in-frame clones are kept and a portion is missing. The sample lists around 160,000 clones; 79% were seen once. Sequences were obtained from PBMCs. The source is a woman between 40 and 55 years old in good health and CMV-seropositive. The CDR3 runs from the conserved cysteine through the conserved F or W. Each record gives: clone size, J gene, V gene, D gene, CDR3 length, CDR3 protein, CDR3 DNA. A D gene is named only where the DNA matches it firmly. Size is stated for part of the rows, as once, few or many counts, or as a class when the clone is expanded.

abundance: once
j_gene: TRBJ2-3
v_gene: TRBV7-3
d_gene: TRBD1
len: 15
CDR3aa: CASSTTGQTTDTQYF
CDR3nt: TGTGCCAGCAGCACCACGGGACAGACAACAGATACGCAGTATTTT

abundance: NA
j_gene: TRBJ1-5
v_gene: TRBV19
d_gene: NA
len: 14
CDR3aa: CASSIVTVDQPQHF
CDR3nt: TGTGCCAGTAGTATAGTCACAGTTGATCAGCCCCAGCATTTT

abundance: NA
j_gene: TRBJ2-5
v_gene: TRBV7-9
d_gene: TRBD2
len: 14
CDR3aa: CASSLAPAGETQYF
CDR3nt: TGTGCCAGCAGCTTAGCCCCAGCGGGGGAGACCCAGTACTTC

abundance: NA
j_gene: TRBJ1-3
v_gene: TRBV5-4
d_gene: NA
len: 16
CDR3aa: CASSSVMGNSGNTIYF
CDR3nt: TGTGCCAGCAGCTCGGTGATGGGCAACTCTGGAAACACCATATATTTT

abundance: NA
j_gene: TRBJ2-2
v_gene: TRBV12-5
d_gene: NA
len: 15
CDR3aa: CASGLQTIGGGELFF
CDR3nt: TGTGCTAGTGGCCTCCAGACAATCGGGGGCGGGGAGCTGTTTTTT

abundance: NA
j_gene: TRBJ2-7
v_gene: TRBV11-2
d_gene: NA
len: 14
CDR3aa: CASSLDPGAREQYF
CDR3nt: TGTGCCAGCAGCTTAGACCCAGGGGCGAGGGAGCAGTACTTC

abundance: NA
j_gene: TRBJ1-6
v_gene: TRBV27
d_gene: NA
len: 15
CDR3aa: CASSFLGQYNSPLHF
CDR3nt: TGTGCCAGCAGTTTCCTAGGACAGTATAATTCACCCCTCCACTTT

abundance: NA
j_gene: TRBJ2-7
v_gene: TRBV28
d_gene: NA
len: 14
CDR3aa: CASSLAGPAYEQYF
CDR3nt: TGTGCCAGCAGTCTGGCGGGGCCTGCCTACGAGCAGTACTTC

abundance: once
j_gene: TRBJ2-3
v_gene: TRBV4-2
d_gene: TRBD2
len: 14
CDR3aa: CASSPSGGADTQYF
CDR3nt: TGTGCCAGCAGCCCGAGCGGGGGCGCAGATACGCAGTATTTT

abundance: NA
j_gene: TRBJ2-2
v_gene: TRBV18
d_gene: TRBD2
len: 16
CDR3aa: CASSPESGVSTGELFF
CDR3nt: TGTGCCAGCTCACCAGAGAGCGGGGTGTCCACCGGGGAGCTGTTTTTT

abundance: NA
j_gene: TRBJ1-3
v_gene: TRBV6-5
d_gene: NA
len: 14
CDR3aa: CASSDPGNGNTIYF
CDR3nt: TGTGCCAGCAGCGATCCGGGGAATGGAAACACCATATATTTT

abundance: NA
j_gene: TRBJ2-7
v_gene: TRBV5-1
d_gene: NA
len: 15
CDR3aa: CASRQDAGSPGEQYF
CDR3nt: TGCGCCAGCAGACAAGACGCCGGGAGTCCCGGCGAGCAGTACTTC

abundance: NA
j_gene: TRBJ1-6
v_gene: TRBV19
d_gene: TRBD1
len: 16
CDR3aa: CASTPTGGGFRSPLHF
CDR3nt: TGTGCCAGTACCCCGACAGGGGGAGGGTTTAGGTCACCCCTCCACTTT

abundance: NA
j_gene: TRBJ2-7
v_gene: TRBV5-6
d_gene: NA
len: 13
CDR3aa: CASSPADRFEQYF
CDR3nt: TGTGCCAGCAGCCCAGCTGACAGGTTCGAGCAGTACTTC

abundance: NA
j_gene: TRBJ2-2
v_gene: TRBV9
d_gene: NA
len: 15
CDR3aa: CASSDRLDIPGELFF
CDR3nt: TGTGCCAGCAGCGATAGACTAGATATACCCGGGGAGCTGTTTTTT

abundance: NA
j_gene: TRBJ2-3
v_gene: TRBV10-1
d_gene: NA
len: 13
CDR3aa: CASSGGLTDTQYF
CDR3nt: TGCGCCAGCTCGGGGGGCCTCACAGATACGCAGTATTTT

abundance: NA
j_gene: TRBJ1-1
v_gene: TRBV18
d_gene: NA
len: 15
CDR3aa: CASSFARGLNTEAFF
CDR3nt: TGTGCCAGCTCATTCGCAAGGGGCCTGAACACTGAAGCTTTCTTT

abundance: NA
j_gene: TRBJ2-7
v_gene: TRBV6-6
d_gene: NA
len: 12
CDR3aa: CATGTHNYEQYF
CDR3nt: TGTGCCACCGGGACACATAACTACGAGCAGTACTTC

abundance: NA
j_gene: TRBJ1-2
v_gene: TRBV4-2
d_gene: TRBD1
len: 17
CDR3aa: CASSQGQGAMDVYGYTF
CDR3nt: TGTGCCAGCAGCCAAGGACAGGGGGCAATGGATGTGTATGGCTACACCTTC

abundance: NA
j_gene: TRBJ1-2
v_gene: TRBV19
d_gene: TRBD1
len: 15
CDR3aa: CASSIGTGGLYGYTF
CDR3nt: TGTGCCAGTAGTATTGGGACAGGGGGCCTCTATGGCTACACCTTC

abundance: NA
j_gene: TRBJ2-3
v_gene: TRBV7-9
d_gene: NA
len: 14
CDR3aa: CASSLALLPDTQYF
CDR3nt: TGTGCCAGCAGCTTAGCTCTACTCCCAGATACGCAGTATTTT

abundance: NA
j_gene: TRBJ2-7
v_gene: TRBV6-1
d_gene: NA
len: 14
CDR3aa: CASSETWTVYEQYF
CDR3nt: TGTGCCAGCAGTGAGACCTGGACAGTCTACGAGCAGTACTTC

abundance: NA
j_gene: TRBJ2-3
v_gene: TRBV9
d_gene: TRBD2
len: 18
CDR3aa: CASSVGYPKRGRADTQYF
CDR3nt: TGTGCCAGCAGCGTAGGTTATCCGAAGCGGGGGAGGGCAGATACGCAGTATTTT

abundance: NA
j_gene: TRBJ2-7
v_gene: TRBV5-1
d_gene: NA
len: 14
CDR3aa: CASSLASTGGEQYF
CDR3nt: TGCGCCAGCAGCTTGGCATCTACCGGGGGAGAGCAGTACTTC